The text below deals with one TCR beta chain. In the study's own analysis: Quantification of nucleated cells was approximated via reference gene primer amplification. Sequencing was performed with immunoSEQ multiplex PCR; in TCRdb, only in-frame clones are kept and a portion is missing. Clonal size and the V and J genes are those of that table, whereas D and trimming came from the DNA. The sample holds 90,000 to 150,000 clones, around 88% seen once. This record belongs to a study of blood T cell repertoires in COVID-19. Looking at the study overall: Acute-phase and convalescent COVID-19 samples originated in the United States, Italy and Spain.

The CDR3 consists of 14 residues. Germline CDR1 and CDR2: MDHEN and SYDVKM. V dropped 7 bases and J dropped 7 bases, with 14 bases sitting between them. Sequences were obtained from peripheral blood. The TCR was taken from a human donor with acute or convalescent COVID-19. The donor label of this sample is uncertain. The rearrangement links TRBV28 to TRBJ1-6; no definite D call. The CDR3 DNA is TGTGCCAGCATGGTCAGGAAACAAAATTCACCCCTCCACTTT. Amino acid sequence: CASMVRKQNSPLHF.